This T cell receptor (beta chain) comes out of a study of tumor-infiltrating lymphocytes in primary liver carcinoma. The wider study: Lesions, classed as T1-T3 N0M0, spanned 4.2 to 10 cm across. General study findings and limits: It was tumor-adjacent and tumor-blood pairs that overlapped less than tumor region pairs did. Blood had a significantly lower top-250-clone fraction than tumors did (p = 0.039).

This clonotype was observed many times. The antigen is unknown. Co-extraction yielded RNA and DNA from roughly 21-30 mg of unsorted bulk tissue. From around 500 ng of total RNA, TCR beta-specific cDNA was reverse-transcribed using a constant-region primer. Sequencing libraries for TCR beta derived from three nested multiplex PCR rounds that used slightly modified ARM-PCR. Rounds one and two of PCR, each of 9 to 11 cycles, were primed with TRBV1-TRBV30 forward primers and a C-beta reverse primer. Via MiXCR, TCRdb re-called the multiplex PCR reads, giving one row per CDR3 protein. The table has around 88,000 distinct CDR3 sequences, around 68% seen once. Between the trimmed V and J ends, which lost 0 bases and 2 bases, there was a span of 13 bases. Looked up from germline, CDR1 is SGHAT and CDR2 is FQNNGV. The CDR3 is 16 amino acids.

The chain recombines TRBV11-2 with TRBJ2-5; possible D gene TRBD2, 7 bases. The receptor comes from a man aged 40-55 years with primary liver carcinoma and hepatitis B virus infection. Input material: tumor-adjacent normal liver tissue. CDR3 DNA sequence: TGTGCCAGCAGCTTAGATCTGGGAGGGGGACAAGAGACCCAGTACTTC. Encoded protein: CASSLDLGGGQETQYF.